This TCR beta chain was recovered during a study of OX40 agonist ivuxolimab in advanced cancers. Produced via immunoSEQ multiplex PCR; TCRdb's table is partial and in-frame only. This table has 60,000 to 70,000 clones, about 87% appearing once. In regard to this clone: Its specificity is unknown.

At baseline, cycle 4 day 1, and cycle 7 day 1, blood was sampled. The study's findings and limits: Blood T cells, both CD4+ and CD8+, expanded clonally by week 6 at 0.1 to 3.0 mg/kg.

The sequence was collected from an adult with an advanced solid tumor such as melanoma, head and neck, liver or kidney cancer. The sequences come from CD4+ or CD8+ T cells sorted from blood, collected in a trial of the OX40 agonist ivuxolimab.

The CDR3 nucleotides read TGTGCCAGCGGTGGAGGGACTGCAACTAATGAAAAACTGTTTTTT. Amino acids: CASGGGTATNEKLFF. The chain joins TRBV2 to TRBJ1-4; a weak D match, TRBD1 (5 bases). Trimming removed 8 bases from V and 0 bases from J, with 13 bases in between. This CDR3 region has 15 residues. Germline V lookup: CDR1 SNHLY, CDR2 FYNNEI.